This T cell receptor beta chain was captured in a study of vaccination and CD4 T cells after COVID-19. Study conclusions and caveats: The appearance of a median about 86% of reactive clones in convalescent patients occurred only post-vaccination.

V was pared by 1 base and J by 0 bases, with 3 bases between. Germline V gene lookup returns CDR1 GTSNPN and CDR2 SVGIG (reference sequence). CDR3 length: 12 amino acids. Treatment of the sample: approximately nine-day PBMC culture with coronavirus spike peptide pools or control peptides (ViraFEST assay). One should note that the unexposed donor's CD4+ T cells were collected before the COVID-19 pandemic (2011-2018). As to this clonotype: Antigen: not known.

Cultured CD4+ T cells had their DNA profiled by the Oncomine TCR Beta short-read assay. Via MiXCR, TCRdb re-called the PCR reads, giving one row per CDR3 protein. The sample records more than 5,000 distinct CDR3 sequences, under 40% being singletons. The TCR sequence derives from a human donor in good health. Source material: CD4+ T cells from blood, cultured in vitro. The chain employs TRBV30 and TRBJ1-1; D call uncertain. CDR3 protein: CAWSGVNTEAFF. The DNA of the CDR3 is TGTGCCTGGAGTGGGGTGAACACTGAAGCTTTCTTT.